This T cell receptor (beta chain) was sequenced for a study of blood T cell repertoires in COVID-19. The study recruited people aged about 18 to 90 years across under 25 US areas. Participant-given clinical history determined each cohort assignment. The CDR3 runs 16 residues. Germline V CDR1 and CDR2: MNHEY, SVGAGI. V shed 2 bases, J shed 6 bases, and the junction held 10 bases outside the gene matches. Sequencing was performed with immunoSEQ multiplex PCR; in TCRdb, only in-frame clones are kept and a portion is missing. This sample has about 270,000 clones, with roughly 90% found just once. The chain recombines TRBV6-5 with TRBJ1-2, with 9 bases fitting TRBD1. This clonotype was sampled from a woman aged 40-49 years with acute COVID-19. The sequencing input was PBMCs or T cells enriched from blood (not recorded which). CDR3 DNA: TGTGCCAGCAGTTACGCGGCTTGGTGGACAGGGGATGGCTACACCTTC. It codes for CASSYAAWWTGDGYTF.